This T cell receptor (beta chain) was captured by sequencing in a study of TIL therapy for anti-PD-1-resistant metastatic lung cancer. As for the study in general: Tumors were harvested before any PD-1/PD-L1 blockade. Tumors carried a median roughly 1.5 non-synonymous mutations per megabase.

The germline CDR1 and CDR2 sequences are KGHSH and LQKENI. The CDR3 sequence is 14 residues long. V dropped 1 base and J dropped 4 bases, with 5 bases sitting between them. Regarding time point: pre-treatment sample, taken before nivolumab and TIL therapy. This was the immunoSEQ v3 assay. Libraries were sequenced to 2 million to 2.5 million read pairs (survey) or about 5-6 million (deep). Data came from immunoSEQ multiplex PCR; TCRdb stores just in-frame clones and leaves some out. The table shows about 57,000 clones, with less than 80% occurring only once. The chain employs TRBV18 and TRBJ2-6, with D unresolved. The clonotype originates from a woman between 30 and 80 years old with non-small cell lung cancer. This specimen was blood, taken at baseline. The CDR3 DNA reads TGTGCCAGCTCACCACGGACCGGGGCCAACGTCCTGACTTTC. Translation gives CASSPRTGANVLTF.